Below, 32 T cell receptor beta chains from the same sample are listed, as sequenced in a study of blood T cell repertoires in COVID-19. Using immunoSEQ multiplex PCR, the repertoire was profiled, and TCRdb retains in-frame clones only, with some absent. The sample lists 30,000 to 40,000 clones, roughly 80% occurring once. Input material: peripheral blood. The receptors were gathered from a woman aged 55-70 years with acute or convalescent COVID-19.

This clone was seen a handful of times. This chain connects TRBV19 to TRBJ2-1; TRBD2 matches 12 bases. Germline loops: CDR1 LNHDA, CDR2 SQIVND (reference sequence). V lost 5 bases and J lost 5; bases outside the gene matches: 10. This CDR3 is 17 amino acids long. This CDR3 reads CASSAHTTSGGNNEQFF. The CDR3 DNA sequence: TGTGCCAGTAGTGCCCATACGACTAGCGGGGGCAACAATGAGCAGTTCTTC.

The gene calls are TRBV7-9 and TRBJ1-6; D gene uncertain. The germline CDR1 and CDR2 sequences are SEHNR and FQNEAQ (reference sequence). The length of the CDR3 is 13 residues. V lost 3 bases and J lost 7, with 7 bases in between. The CDR3 DNA is TGTGCCAGCAGCTTCGGGAGCAATTCACCCCTCCACTTT. Translated, it gives CASSFGSNSPLHF.

The rearrangement uses TRBV6-5 and TRBJ2-1; TRBD1 matches 8 bases. The length of the CDR3 is 13 residues. CDR1 MNHEY and CDR2 SVGAGI come from the germline V gene. J lost 2 bases, V lost 6 bases, and 0 bases had no gene match. CDR3 DNA: TGTGCCAGCAGGGACAGGGCCTACAATGAGCAGTTCTTC. It is translated as CASRDRAYNEQFF.

In its sample, this clone was seen once. The rearrangement joins TRBV10-3 to TRBJ1-5, with D perhaps matching TRBD1 (6 bases). Germline V gene data show CDR1 as ENHRY and CDR2 as SYGVKD. The CDR3 loop spans 13 amino acids. The V end was cut by 2 bases, the J end by 7 bases, with 9 bases between. The CDR3, as DNA: TGTGCCATCAGTGAGCGACAGGAGCAGCCCCAGCATTTT. Translating gives CAISERQEQPQHF.

The chain joins TRBV11-2 to TRBJ1-1; maybe TRBD1 (6 bases). The CDR3 contains 14 residues. CDR1 is SGHAT and CDR2 is FQNNGV in the germline V gene. V gave up 4 bases and J gave up 0 bases, with 9 bases separating them. For the CDR3, the DNA is TGTGCCAGCAGCTCTGGACAGATGAACACTGAAGCTTTCTTT. Amino acid sequence: CASSSGQMNTEAFF.

The chain has TRBV28 and TRBJ1-6, with unresolved D. CDR1 MDHEN and CDR2 SYDVKM come from the germline V gene. V lost 5 bases and J lost 2, with 7 bases in between. The CDR3 runs to 14 residues. The CDR3 loop is CASSKAAYNSPLHF. CDR3 nucleotide sequence: TGTGCCAGCAGTAAGGCGGCCTATAATTCACCCCTCCACTTT.

The J gene is TRBJ1-1, the V gene TRBV5-4, with 10 nucleotides matching TRBD1. J was trimmed by 5 bases and V by 4 bases; bases with no gene match: 2. The CDR3 spans 13 residues. The germline CDR1 and CDR2 sequences are SGHNT and YYREEE (reference sequence). Here the CDR3 DNA reads TGTGCCAGCAGCCGGGGACAGGGGACTGAAGCTTTCTTT. Amino acids: CASSRGQGTEAFF.

The chain links TRBV7-9 to TRBJ1-1; D is ambiguous. This CDR3 spans 14 amino acids. Germline CDR1 reads SEHNR; CDR2 reads FQNEAQ (reference sequence). V lost 4 bases and J 7 bases, leaving 16 bases between the germline ends. In DNA, the CDR3 is TGTGCCAGCAGCTCCGGGATTGCGGGCATTGAAGCTTTCTTT. Encoded protein: CASSSGIAGIEAFF.

This chain links TRBV3-1 (or the pseudogene TRBV3-2) with TRBJ1-2, with a possible D match to TRBD1 (6 bases). The germline CDR1 and CDR2 sequences are LGHDT and YNNKEL (reference sequence). Trimming took 1 base from V and 2 from J, leaving 11 bases between them. The CDR3 is made up of 15 amino acids. CDR3 DNA: TGTGCCAGCAGCCAAGCTAAGGGGGTCAACTATGGCTACACCTTC. Amino acid sequence: CASSQAKGVNYGYTF.

This chain connects TRBV5-1 to TRBJ2-2; D unresolved. Looked up from germline, CDR1 is SGHRS and CDR2 is YFSETQ. The CDR3 totals 14 residues. V lost 7 bases and J lost 5, with 15 bases in between. The CDR3 coding sequence is TGCGCCAGCTCCGGTGGAGTTGGTACCGGGGAGCTGTTTTTT. Protein sequence: CASSGGVGTGELFF.

The V call is TRBV6-1, the J call TRBJ2-3, with TRBD2 matching over 14 bases. The CDR3 runs 18 residues. Germline CDR1 MNHNS, CDR2 SASEGT. After removal of 2 bases from V and 4 bases from J, the junction contained 8 bases not matched to a gene. The CDR3 loop reads CASSEWVTSGGGPDTQYF. In DNA form, the CDR3 reads TGTGCCAGCAGTGAATGGGTGACTAGCGGGGGGGGCCCAGATACGCAGTATTTT.

The genes are TRBV28 and TRBJ1-4; 10 nucleotides line up with TRBD1. Germline CDR1 is MDHEN and CDR2 is SYDVKM. J gave up 8 bases and V 3 bases, and 6 bases lay outside the gene matches. The CDR3 is 15 residues long. CDR3 in DNA: TGTGCCAGCAGTTTCAGACAGGGGGCAGGCGAAAAACTGTTTTTT. This codes for CASSFRQGAGEKLFF.

Concerning this clone itself: Different DNA sequences within this sample yield the same CDR3. This chain joins TRBV5-6 and TRBJ2-7; D may be TRBD1 (6 bases). The CDR3 loop spans 12 amino acids. V was trimmed by 2 bases and J by 4 bases, leaving 7 bases between them. Germline V gene sequence: CDR1 SGHDT, CDR2 YYEEEE. The CDR3 protein is CASSLQGYEQYF. CDR3 nucleotides: TGTGCCAGCAGCTTACAGGGTTACGAGCAGTACTTC.

The V and J genes are TRBV27 and TRBJ1-6, with D unresolved. The germline V gene has CDR1 MNHEY and CDR2 SMNVEV (reference sequence). The CDR3 runs to 14 residues. The germline V and J ends were trimmed by 4 bases and 8 bases, with 12 bases remaining between them. The CDR3 DNA reads as TGTGCCAGCAGTTCTAGATCGAGGCATTCACCCCTCCACTTT. Translating gives CASSSRSRHSPLHF.

V gene TRBV27 combines with J gene TRBJ2-2, with D maybe TRBD2 (6 bases). From germline, CDR1 is MNHEY and CDR2 SMNVEV (reference sequence). The CDR3 covers 16 residues. Deletions cut 0 bases from V and 6 bases from J, with 14 bases between. The CDR3 nucleotides read TGTGCCAGCAGTTTATCAGGGGCCGGAGGGGCCGGGGAGCTGTTTTTT. Protein product: CASSLSGAGGAGELFF.

This chain joins TRBV30 and TRBJ1-4; possibly TRBD1 for D (6 bases). The CDR3 totals 14 residues. The V end was cut by 3 bases, the J end by 2 bases, with 10 bases between. Germline CDR1 is GTSNPN and CDR2 is SVGIG (reference sequence). The CDR3 is CAWRRTVTNEKLFF. The CDR3 bases are TGTGCCTGGAGGCGGACAGTTACTAATGAAAAACTGTTTTTT.

This chain links TRBV4-1 with TRBJ2-7; D gene uncertain. Trimming took off 3 bases at V and 0 bases at J, with 9 bases between the two ends. CDR3 length: 14 residues. Germline loops: CDR1 MGHRA, CDR2 YSYEKL. Here the CDR3 reads CASSQSQLSYEQYF. The CDR3, as DNA: TGCGCCAGCAGCCAGTCCCAACTCTCCTACGAGCAGTACTTC.

This clone showed up just once. The V and J genes are TRBV7-2 and TRBJ2-7, with 7 bases lining up with TRBD1. Trimming took 6 bases from V and 7 from J; bases not matched to a gene: 15. CDR3 length equals 15 residues. Germline CDR1 reads SGHTA; CDR2 reads FQGNSA. This CDR3 reads CASRTPFATGREQYF. Here the CDR3 DNA reads TGTGCCAGCAGGACCCCTTTCGCGACAGGGAGAGAGCAGTACTTC.

The chain links TRBV12-3 or TRBV12-4 to TRBJ1-1; D gene ambiguous. The CDR3 length is 13 residues. V was cut by 7 bases and J by 7 bases, with 16 bases left in between. This CDR3 is CASIPERAIEAFF. The CDR3 DNA follows: TGTGCCAGCATCCCGGAGAGGGCGATTGAAGCTTTCTTT.

The chain uses TRBV7-9 and TRBJ1-4; the D gene is possibly TRBD1 (5 bases). The CDR3 contains 14 residues. Deletions cut 5 bases from V and 5 bases from J, with 12 bases between. CDR1 SEHNR and CDR2 FQNEAQ come from the germline V gene (reference sequence). Here the CDR3 reads CASSPPGENEKLFF. Here the CDR3 DNA reads TGTGCCAGCAGCCCCCCGGGGGAGAATGAAAAACTGTTTTTT.

V gene TRBV6-2 or TRBV6-3 combines with J gene TRBJ2-7; 10 nucleotides align to TRBD2. After removal of 4 bases from V and 5 bases from J, the junction contained 8 bases not matched to a gene. The CDR3 runs to 15 residues. Per the germline V gene, CDR1 is MNHEY and CDR2 is SVGEGT. The CDR3 coding sequence is TGTGCCAGCAGTTCGCCCCTAGCGGGGGTAAACGAGCAGTACTTC. It specifies CASSSPLAGVNEQYF.

This clone was found once. The chain links TRBV28 to TRBJ2-7; no clear D gene. CDR3 size: 11 residues. The V and J ends lost 6 bases and 3 bases respectively, with 6 bases between them. CDR1 is MDHEN and CDR2 is SYDVKM in the germline V gene. The CDR3 DNA reads TGTGCCAGCAGACTACACTACGAGCAGTACTTC. This encodes CASRLHYEQYF.

This clone has just a few counts. CDR3 loop: CASRKPGTGIPYGYTF. For the CDR3, the DNA is TGTGCCAGTAGGAAGCCCGGGACAGGGATTCCCTATGGCTACACCTTC. The chain recombines TRBV19 with TRBJ1-2; 9 bases align to TRBD1. V gave up 6 bases and J gave up 4 bases; unmatched junction bases: 12. The germline CDR1 and CDR2 sequences are LNHDA and SQIVND (reference sequence). The length of the CDR3 is 16 residues.

The DNA of the CDR3 is TGTGCCAGCCGAGGGGGACAGGGGGGCCAGCCCCAGCATTTT. It encodes CASRGGQGGQPQHF. The genes are TRBV7-8 and TRBJ1-5, with 11 bases matching TRBD1. This CDR3 spans 14 amino acids. The germline V gene has CDR1 SGHVS and CDR2 FQNEAQ. The V gene end was trimmed by 8 bases and the J gene end by 7 bases; junction bases not matched to a gene: 7.

DNA for the CDR3: TGTGCCAGCAGTTATAGGCAGGGAAGAAATTCACCCCTCCACTTT. Protein: CASSYRQGRNSPLHF. The V gene is TRBV6-5, the J gene TRBJ1-6, with D maybe TRBD1 (5 bases). Trimming shortened V by 3 bases and J by 7 bases, and 13 bases separated the two germline ends. The CDR3 spans 15 residues. CDR1 and CDR2 from the germline V gene are MNHEY and SVGAGI.

The chain is built from TRBV3-1 (or the pseudogene TRBV3-2) and TRBJ1-1, with a tentative D call TRBD1 (5 bases). The ends were cut back, 3 bases at V and 1 base at J, with 15 bases in the middle. The CDR3 consists of 16 residues. CDR1 is LGHDT, CDR2 YNNKEL, per germline (reference sequence). The CDR3 region is CASSHGTGRGNTEAFF. CDR3 coding DNA: TGTGCCAGCAGCCACGGCACCGGAAGGGGGAACACTGAAGCTTTCTTT.

This clone was seen a few times. This chain uses TRBV5-4 with TRBJ1-6, with a weak D call TRBD1 (5 bases). Trimming took 4 bases from V and 9 from J, leaving 14 bases between them. This CDR3 spans 14 amino acids. The germline V gene encodes CDR1 SGHNT and CDR2 YYREEE (reference sequence). Here the CDR3 reads CASSLGEGGSPLHF. The DNA for the CDR3 is TGTGCCAGCAGCCTAGGGGAGGGCGGTTCACCCCTCCACTTT.

The J gene is TRBJ2-1, the V gene TRBV18, with 10 bases fitting TRBD2. The CDR3 runs 15 residues. V shed 5 bases and J 4 bases; nucleotides not matched to a gene: 5. Germline lookup yields CDR1 KGHSH and CDR2 LQKENI. The CDR3 is CASSNSGGPYNEQFF. The CDR3, as DNA: TGTGCCAGCTCAAATAGCGGGGGGCCTTACAATGAGCAGTTCTTC.

The genes are TRBV12-3 or TRBV12-4 and TRBJ1-1; TRBD1 might be the D (5 bases). Between the trimmed V and J ends, which lost 4 bases and 6 bases, there was a span of 9 bases. The CDR3 is made up of 12 amino acids. The CDR3 is CASSSGLPEAFF. The CDR3 DNA sequence: TGTGCCAGCAGTTCAGGGTTACCTGAAGCTTTCTTT.

The CDR3 is CASRPWGVDTQYF. CDR3 nucleotides: TGTGCCAGCAGACCCTGGGGGGTGGATACGCAGTATTTT. V is TRBV5-5 and J is TRBJ2-3, with D maybe TRBD2 (6 bases). The CDR3 is 13 residues long. Germline V gives CDR1 SGHKS, CDR2 YYEKEE (reference sequence). Trimming removed 5 bases from V and 6 bases from J, with 13 bases in between.

This clone was seen a few times. CDR3 DNA sequence: TGCGCCAGCAGCTTTTCGGTGAACACTGAAGCTTTCTTT. It translates to CASSFSVNTEAFF. V usage is TRBV5-1 and J usage is TRBJ1-1, with D unresolved. In germline, CDR1 is SGHRS, CDR2 YFSETQ. Deletions cut 2 bases from V and 0 bases from J, with 5 bases between. This CDR3 spans 13 amino acids.

This chain uses TRBV5-1 with TRBJ1-1; the match to TRBD1 covers 9 bases. Germline CDR1 reads SGHRS; CDR2 reads YFSETQ. The CDR3 sequence is 14 residues long. V lost 2 bases, J lost 5 bases, and 4 bases stayed unmatched. The CDR3 sequence: CASSFTGGRTEAFF. CDR3 coding DNA: TGCGCCAGCAGCTTCACAGGGGGCCGGACTGAAGCTTTCTTT.